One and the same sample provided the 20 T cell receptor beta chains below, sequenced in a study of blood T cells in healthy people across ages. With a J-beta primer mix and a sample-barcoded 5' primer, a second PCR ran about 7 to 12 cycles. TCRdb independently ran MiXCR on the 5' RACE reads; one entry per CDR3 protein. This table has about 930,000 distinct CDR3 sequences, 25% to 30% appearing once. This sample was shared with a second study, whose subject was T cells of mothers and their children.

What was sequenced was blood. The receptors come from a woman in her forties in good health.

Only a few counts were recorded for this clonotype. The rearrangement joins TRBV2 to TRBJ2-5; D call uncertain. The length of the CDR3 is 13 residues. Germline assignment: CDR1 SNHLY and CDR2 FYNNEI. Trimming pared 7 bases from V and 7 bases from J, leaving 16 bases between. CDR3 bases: TGTGCCAGCAACGAACGGGCCGGCGGGACCCAGTACTTC. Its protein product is CASNERAGGTQYF.

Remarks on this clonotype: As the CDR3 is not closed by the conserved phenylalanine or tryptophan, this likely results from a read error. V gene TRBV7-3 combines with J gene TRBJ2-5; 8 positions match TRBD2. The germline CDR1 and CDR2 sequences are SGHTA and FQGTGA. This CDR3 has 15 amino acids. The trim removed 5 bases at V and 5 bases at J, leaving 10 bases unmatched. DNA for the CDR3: TGTGCCAGCAGCCCTACGGGGGGGCTAGGGGAGACCCAGTACTTG. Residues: CASSPTGGLGETQYL.

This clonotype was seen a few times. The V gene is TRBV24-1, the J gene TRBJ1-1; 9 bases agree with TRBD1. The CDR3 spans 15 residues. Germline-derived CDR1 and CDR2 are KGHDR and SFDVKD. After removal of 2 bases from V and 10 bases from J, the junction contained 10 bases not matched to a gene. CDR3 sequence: CATSDSWTGATGAFF. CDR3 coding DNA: TGTGCCACCAGTGATTCATGGACAGGGGCAACAGGAGCTTTCTTT.

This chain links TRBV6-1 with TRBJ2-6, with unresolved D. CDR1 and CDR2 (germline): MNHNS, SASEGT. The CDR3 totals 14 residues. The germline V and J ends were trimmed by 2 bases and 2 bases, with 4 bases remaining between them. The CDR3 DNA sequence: TGTGCCAGCAGTGAACATACTGGGGCCAACGTCCTGACTTTC. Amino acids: CASSEHTGANVLTF.

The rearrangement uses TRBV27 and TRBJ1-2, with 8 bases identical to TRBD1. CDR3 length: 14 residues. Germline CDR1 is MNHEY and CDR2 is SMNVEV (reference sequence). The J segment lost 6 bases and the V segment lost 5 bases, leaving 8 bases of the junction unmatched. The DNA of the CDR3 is TGTGCCAGCAGTACTCGGACAGGGACTAATGGCTACACCTTC. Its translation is CASSTRTGTNGYTF.

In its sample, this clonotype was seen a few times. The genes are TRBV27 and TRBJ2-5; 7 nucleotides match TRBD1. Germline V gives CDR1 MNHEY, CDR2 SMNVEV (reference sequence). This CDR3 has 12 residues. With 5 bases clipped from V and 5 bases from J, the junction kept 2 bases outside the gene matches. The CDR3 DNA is TGTGCCAGCAGTGACAGGGTCGAGACCCAGTACTTC. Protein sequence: CASSDRVETQYF.

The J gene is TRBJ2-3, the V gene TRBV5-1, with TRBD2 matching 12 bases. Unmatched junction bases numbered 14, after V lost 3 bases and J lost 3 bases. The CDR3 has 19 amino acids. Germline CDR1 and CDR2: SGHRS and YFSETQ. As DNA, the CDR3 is TGCGCCAGCAGCTCATCTAGCGGGGGGGCCCCGTTGATGACAGATACGCAGTATTTT. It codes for CASSSSSGGAPLMTDTQYF.

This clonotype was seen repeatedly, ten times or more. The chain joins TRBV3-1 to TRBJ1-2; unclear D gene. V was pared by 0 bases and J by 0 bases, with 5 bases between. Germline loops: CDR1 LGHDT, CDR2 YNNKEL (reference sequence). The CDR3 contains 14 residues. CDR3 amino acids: CASSQDTANYGYTF. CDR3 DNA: TGTGCCAGCAGCCAAGATACAGCTAACTATGGCTACACCTTC.

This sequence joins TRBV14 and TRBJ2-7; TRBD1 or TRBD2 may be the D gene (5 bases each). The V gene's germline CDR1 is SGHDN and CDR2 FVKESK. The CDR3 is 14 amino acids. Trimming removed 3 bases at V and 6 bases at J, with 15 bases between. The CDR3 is CASSHLAGTAEQYF. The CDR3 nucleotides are TGTGCCAGCAGCCACCTAGCCGGGACGGCCGAGCAGTACTTC.

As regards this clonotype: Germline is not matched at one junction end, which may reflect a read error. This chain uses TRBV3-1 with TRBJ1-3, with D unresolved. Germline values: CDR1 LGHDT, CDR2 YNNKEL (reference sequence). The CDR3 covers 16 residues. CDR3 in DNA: TGTGCCAGCAGCCAAGGGTTCGCCGACTCTGGAAACACTATATATTTT. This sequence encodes CASSQGFADSGNTIYF.

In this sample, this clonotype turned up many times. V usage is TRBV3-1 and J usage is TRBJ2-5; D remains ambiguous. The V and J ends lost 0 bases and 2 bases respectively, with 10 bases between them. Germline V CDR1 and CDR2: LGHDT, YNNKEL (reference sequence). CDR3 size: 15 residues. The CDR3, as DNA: TGTGCCAGCAGCCAAGAACTCGGTTGGCAAGAGACCCAGTACTTC. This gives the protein CASSQELGWQETQYF.

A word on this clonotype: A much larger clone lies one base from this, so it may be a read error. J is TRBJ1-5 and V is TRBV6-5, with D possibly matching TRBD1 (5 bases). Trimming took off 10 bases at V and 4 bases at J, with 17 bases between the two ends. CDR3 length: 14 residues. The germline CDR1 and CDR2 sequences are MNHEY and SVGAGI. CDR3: CANKITGGNQPQHF. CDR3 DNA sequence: TGTGCCAACAAGATAACTGGGGGTAATCAGCCCCAGCATTTT.

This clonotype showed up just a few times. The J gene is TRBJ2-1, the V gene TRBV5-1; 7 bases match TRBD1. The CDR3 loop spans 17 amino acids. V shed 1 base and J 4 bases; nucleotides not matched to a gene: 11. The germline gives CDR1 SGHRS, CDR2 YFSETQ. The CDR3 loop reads CASSLTGTETLYNEQFF. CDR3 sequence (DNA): TGCGCCAGCAGCTTGACCGGGACAGAGACTTTATACAATGAGCAGTTCTTC.

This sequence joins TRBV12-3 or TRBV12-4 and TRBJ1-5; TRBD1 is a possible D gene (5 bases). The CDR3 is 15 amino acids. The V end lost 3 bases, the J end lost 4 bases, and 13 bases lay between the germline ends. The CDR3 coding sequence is TGTGCCAGCAGTTTCAGCGCGGGGCAGAATCAGCCCCAGCATTTT. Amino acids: CASSFSAGQNQPQHF.

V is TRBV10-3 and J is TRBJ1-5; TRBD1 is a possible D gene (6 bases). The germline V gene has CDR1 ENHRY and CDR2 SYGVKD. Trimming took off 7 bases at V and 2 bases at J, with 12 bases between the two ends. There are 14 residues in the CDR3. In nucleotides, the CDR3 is TGTGCCATCAACGGAGGGGGTGGCAATCAGCCCCAGCATTTT. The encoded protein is CAINGGGGNQPQHF.

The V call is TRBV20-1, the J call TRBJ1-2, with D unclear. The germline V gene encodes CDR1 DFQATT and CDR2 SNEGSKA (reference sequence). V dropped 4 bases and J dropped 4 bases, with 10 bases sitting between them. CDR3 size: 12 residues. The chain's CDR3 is CSAMIQSYGYTF. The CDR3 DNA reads TGCAGTGCTATGATACAGAGCTATGGCTACACCTTC.

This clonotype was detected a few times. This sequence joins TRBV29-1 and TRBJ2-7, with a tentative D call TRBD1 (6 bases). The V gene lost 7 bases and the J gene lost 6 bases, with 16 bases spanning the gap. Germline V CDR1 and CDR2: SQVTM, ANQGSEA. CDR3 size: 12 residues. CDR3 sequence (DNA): TGCAGCGCCGAGGGACACCGGCGCGAGCAGTACTTC. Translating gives CSAEGHRREQYF.

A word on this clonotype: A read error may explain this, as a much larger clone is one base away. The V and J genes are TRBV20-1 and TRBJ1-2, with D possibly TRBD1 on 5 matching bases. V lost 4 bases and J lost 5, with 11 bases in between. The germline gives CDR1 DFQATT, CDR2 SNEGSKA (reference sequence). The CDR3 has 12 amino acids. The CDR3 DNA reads TGCAGTGCTATAAAGGGACGGTATGGCTACACCTTC. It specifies CSAIKGRYGYTF.

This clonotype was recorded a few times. CDR3 sequence: CASRGRTGGIYYGYTF. The DNA for the CDR3 is TGTGCCAGCAGGGGACGGACAGGGGGGATTTACTATGGCTACACCTTC. V and J are TRBV27 and TRBJ1-2, with TRBD1 identical over 10 bases. Germline V gene data show CDR1 as MNHEY and CDR2 as SMNVEV (reference sequence). The CDR3 loop spans 16 amino acids. V lost 6 bases, J lost 3 bases, and 10 bases stayed unmatched.

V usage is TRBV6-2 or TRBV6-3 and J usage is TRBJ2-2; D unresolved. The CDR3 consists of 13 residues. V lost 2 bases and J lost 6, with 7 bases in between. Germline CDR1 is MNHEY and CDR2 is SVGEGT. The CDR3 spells CASSYGLSGELFF. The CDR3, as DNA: TGTGCCAGCAGTTACGGGTTGTCCGGGGAGCTGTTTTTT.